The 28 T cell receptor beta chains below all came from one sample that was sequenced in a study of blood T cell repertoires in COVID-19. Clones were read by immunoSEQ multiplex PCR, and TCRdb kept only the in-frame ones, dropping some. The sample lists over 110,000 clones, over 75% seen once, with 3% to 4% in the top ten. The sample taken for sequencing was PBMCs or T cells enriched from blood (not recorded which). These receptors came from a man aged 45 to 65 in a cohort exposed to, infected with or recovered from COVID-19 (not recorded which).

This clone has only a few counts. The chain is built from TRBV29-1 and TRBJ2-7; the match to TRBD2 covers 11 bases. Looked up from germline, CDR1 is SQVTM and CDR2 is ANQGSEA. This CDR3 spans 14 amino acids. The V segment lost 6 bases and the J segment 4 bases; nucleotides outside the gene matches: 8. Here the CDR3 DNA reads TGCAGCGTGAGCCTAGCGGGAGGCTCTTACGAGCAGTACTTC. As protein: CSVSLAGGSYEQYF.

CDR3 sequence (DNA): TGTGCCAGCAGGGGACAGGGGGGAAAGGGCTACACCTTC. Encoded protein: CASRGQGGKGYTF. The rearrangement uses TRBV6-5 and TRBJ1-2; 11 nucleotides match TRBD1. The junction had 5 bases not matched to a gene; V was cut back by 6 bases and J by 8 bases. The CDR3 length is 13 residues. Germline CDR1 and CDR2: MNHEY and SVGAGI.

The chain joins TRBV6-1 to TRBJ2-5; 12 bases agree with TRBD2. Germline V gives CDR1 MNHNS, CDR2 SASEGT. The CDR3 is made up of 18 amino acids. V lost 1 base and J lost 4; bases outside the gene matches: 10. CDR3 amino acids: CASSEGILAGGGSETQYF. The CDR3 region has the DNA TGTGCCAGCAGTGAAGGTATACTAGCGGGAGGTGGTTCAGAGACCCAGTACTTC.

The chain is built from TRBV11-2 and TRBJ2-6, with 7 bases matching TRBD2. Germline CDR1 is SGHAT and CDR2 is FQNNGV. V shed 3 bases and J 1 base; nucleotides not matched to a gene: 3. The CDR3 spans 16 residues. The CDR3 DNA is TGTGCCAGCAGCTTGGGAGGGGTGTCTGGGGCCAACGTCCTGACTTTC. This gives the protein CASSLGGVSGANVLTF. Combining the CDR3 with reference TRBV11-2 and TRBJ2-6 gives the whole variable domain EAGVAQSPRYKIIEKRQSVAFWCNPISGHATLYWYQQILGQGPKLLIQFQNNGVVDDSQLPKDRFSAERLKGVDSTLKIQPAKLEDSAVYLCASSLGGVSGANVLTFGAGSRLTVL.

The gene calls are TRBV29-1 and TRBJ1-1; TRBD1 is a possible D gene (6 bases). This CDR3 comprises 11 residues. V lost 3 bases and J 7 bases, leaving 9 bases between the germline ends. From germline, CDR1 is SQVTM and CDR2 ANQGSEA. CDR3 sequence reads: CSVEGANEAFF. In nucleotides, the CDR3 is TGCAGCGTTGAGGGGGCTAATGAAGCTTTCTTT.

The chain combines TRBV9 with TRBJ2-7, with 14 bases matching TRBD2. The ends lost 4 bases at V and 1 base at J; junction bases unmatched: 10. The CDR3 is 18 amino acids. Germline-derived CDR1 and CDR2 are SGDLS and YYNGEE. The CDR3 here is CASSHPTSGRAGSYEQYF. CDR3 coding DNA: TGTGCCAGCAGCCACCCGACTAGCGGGAGGGCCGGGTCCTACGAGCAGTACTTC.

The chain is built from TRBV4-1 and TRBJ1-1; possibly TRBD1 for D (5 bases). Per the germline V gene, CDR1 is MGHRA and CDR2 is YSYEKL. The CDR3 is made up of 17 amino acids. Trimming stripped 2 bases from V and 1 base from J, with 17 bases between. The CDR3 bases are TGCGCCAGCAGCCAAATCCTCTCAACCGACAGGAACACTGAAGCTTTCTTT. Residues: CASSQILSTDRNTEAFF.

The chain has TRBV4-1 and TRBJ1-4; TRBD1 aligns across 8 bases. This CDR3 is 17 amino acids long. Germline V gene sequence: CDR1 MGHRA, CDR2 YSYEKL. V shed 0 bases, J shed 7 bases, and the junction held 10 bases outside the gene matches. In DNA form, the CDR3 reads TGCGCCAGCAGCCAAGAAACCGGGACAGGAGTGATTGAAAAACTGTTTTTT. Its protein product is CASSQETGTGVIEKLFF.

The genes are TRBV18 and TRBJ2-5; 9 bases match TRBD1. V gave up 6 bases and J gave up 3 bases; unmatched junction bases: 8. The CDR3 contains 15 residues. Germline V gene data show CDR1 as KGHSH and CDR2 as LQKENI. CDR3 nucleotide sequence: TGTGCCAGCTCGCTAACCGGGACAGGGAAAGAGACCCAGTACTTC. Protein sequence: CASSLTGTGKETQYF.

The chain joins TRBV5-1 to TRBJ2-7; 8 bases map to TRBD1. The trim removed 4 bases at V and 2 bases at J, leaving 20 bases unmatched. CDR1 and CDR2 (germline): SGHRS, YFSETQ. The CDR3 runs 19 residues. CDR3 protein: CASSGTDLIGTGSTYEQYF. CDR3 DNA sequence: TGCGCCAGCAGCGGAACCGACTTAATAGGGACAGGATCAACCTACGAGCAGTACTTC.

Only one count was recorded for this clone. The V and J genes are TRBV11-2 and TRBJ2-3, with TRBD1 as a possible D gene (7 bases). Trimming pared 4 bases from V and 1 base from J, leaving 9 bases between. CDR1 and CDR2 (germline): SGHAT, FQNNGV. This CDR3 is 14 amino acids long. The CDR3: CASSWRGRTDTQYF. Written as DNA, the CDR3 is TGTGCCAGCAGCTGGAGGGGGCGCACAGATACGCAGTATTTT.

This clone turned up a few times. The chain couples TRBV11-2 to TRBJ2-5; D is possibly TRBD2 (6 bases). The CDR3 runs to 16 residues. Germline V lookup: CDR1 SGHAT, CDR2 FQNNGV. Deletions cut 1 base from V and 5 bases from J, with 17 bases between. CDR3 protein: CASSLVPAGWGETQYF. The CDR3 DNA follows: TGTGCCAGCAGCTTAGTCCCAGCGGGTTGGGGGGAGACCCAGTACTTC.

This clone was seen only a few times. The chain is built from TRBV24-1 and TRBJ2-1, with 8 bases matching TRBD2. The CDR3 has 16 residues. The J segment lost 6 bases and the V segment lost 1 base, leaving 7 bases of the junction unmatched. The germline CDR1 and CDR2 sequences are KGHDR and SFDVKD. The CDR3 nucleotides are TGTGCCACCAGTGATTTAAGCAGCGGGAGTGGCAATGAGCAGTTCTTC. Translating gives CATSDLSSGSGNEQFF.

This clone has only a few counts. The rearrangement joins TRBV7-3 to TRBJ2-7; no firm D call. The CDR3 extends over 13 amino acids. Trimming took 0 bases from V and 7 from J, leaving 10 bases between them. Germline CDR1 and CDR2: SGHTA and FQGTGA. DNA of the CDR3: TGTGCCAGCAGCTTAACAGGAACGGGTGAGCAGTACTTC. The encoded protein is CASSLTGTGEQYF.

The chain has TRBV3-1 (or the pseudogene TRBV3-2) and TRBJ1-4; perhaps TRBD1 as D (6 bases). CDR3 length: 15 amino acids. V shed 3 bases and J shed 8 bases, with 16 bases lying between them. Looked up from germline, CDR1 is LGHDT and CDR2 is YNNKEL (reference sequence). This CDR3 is CASSQLQGKREKLFF. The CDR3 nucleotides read TGTGCCAGCAGCCAGCTACAGGGAAAGAGGGAAAAACTGTTTTTT.

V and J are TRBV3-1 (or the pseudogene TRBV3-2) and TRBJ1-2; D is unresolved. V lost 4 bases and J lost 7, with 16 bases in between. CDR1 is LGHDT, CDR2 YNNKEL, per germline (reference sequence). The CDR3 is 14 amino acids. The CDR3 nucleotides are TGTGCCAGCAGCCCGCCCCCCCTTCAAGCTGGCTACACCTTC. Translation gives CASSPPPLQAGYTF.

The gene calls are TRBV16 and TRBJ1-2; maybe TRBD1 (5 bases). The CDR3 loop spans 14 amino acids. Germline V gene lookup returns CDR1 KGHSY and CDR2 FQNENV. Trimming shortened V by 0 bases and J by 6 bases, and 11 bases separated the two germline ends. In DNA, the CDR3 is TGTGCCAGCAGCCAATCAGGCAGGGCGGATGGCTACACCTTC. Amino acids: CASSQSGRADGYTF.

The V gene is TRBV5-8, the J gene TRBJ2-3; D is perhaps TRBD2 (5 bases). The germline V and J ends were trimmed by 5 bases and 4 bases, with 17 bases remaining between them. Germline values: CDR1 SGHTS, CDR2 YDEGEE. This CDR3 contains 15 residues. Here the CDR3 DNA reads TGTGCCAGCAGGTCCCCGGTTAGCGCCGCAGATACGCAGTATTTT. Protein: CASRSPVSAADTQYF.

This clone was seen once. The CDR3 spells CASSQDRRVYYGYTF. In DNA, the CDR3 is TGCGCCAGCAGCCAAGACCGCAGGGTTTACTATGGCTACACCTTC. The chain carries TRBV4-1 and TRBJ1-2, with a weak D call TRBD1 (5 bases). From germline, CDR1 is MGHRA and CDR2 YSYEKL. The V gene lost 0 bases and the J gene lost 3 bases, with 11 bases spanning the gap. CDR3 length: 15 amino acids.

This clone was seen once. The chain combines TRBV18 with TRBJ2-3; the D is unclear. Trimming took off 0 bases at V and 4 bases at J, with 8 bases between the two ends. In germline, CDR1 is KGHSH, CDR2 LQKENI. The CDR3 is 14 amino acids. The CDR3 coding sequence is TGTGCCAGCTCACCACCCGCGCACGCAGATACGCAGTATTTT. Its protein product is CASSPPAHADTQYF.

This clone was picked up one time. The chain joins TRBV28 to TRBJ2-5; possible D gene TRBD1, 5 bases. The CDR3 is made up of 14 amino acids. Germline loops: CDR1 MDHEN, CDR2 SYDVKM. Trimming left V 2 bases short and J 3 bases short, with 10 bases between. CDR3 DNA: TGTGCCAGCAGTTTACGGGCCAGGGAAGAGACCCAGTACTTC. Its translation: CASSLRAREETQYF.

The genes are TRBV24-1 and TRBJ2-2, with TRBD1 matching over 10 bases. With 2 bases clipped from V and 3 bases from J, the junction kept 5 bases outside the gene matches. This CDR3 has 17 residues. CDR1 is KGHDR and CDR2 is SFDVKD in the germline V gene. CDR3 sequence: CATSDWDRGGDTGELFF. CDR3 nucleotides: TGTGCCACCAGTGATTGGGACAGGGGAGGGGACACCGGGGAGCTGTTTTTT.

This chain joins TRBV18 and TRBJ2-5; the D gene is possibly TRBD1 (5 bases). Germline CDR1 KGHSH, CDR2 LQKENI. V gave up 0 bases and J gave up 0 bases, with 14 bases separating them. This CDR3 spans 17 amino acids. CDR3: CASSPPAGNEYQETQYF. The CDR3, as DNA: TGTGCCAGCTCACCACCGGCAGGGAACGAGTACCAAGAGACCCAGTACTTC.

The CDR3 sequence is CASSRTGHGYTF. The DNA for the CDR3 is TGTGCCAGCAGCAGGACAGGACATGGCTACACCTTC. The chain joins TRBV14 to TRBJ1-2; TRBD1 matches at 7 bases. V shed 5 bases and J 6 bases; nucleotides not matched to a gene: 3. CDR1 SGHDN and CDR2 FVKESK come from the germline V gene. The CDR3 is 12 residues long.

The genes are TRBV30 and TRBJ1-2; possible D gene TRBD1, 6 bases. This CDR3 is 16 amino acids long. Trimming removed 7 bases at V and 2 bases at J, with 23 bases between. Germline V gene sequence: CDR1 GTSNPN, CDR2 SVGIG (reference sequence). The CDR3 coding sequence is TGTGCCTCTATGGGAGGGGGAATAAAAACAAACTATGGCTACACCTTC. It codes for CASMGGGIKTNYGYTF.

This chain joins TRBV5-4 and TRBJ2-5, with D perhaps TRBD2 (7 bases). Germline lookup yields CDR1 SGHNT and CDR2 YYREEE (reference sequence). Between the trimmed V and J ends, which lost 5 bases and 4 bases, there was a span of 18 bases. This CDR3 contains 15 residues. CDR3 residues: CASRGGRESTETQYF. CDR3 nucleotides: TGTGCCAGCAGGGGGGGGCGGGAGTCGACAGAGACCCAGTACTTC. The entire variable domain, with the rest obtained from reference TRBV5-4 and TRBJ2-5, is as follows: ETGVTQSPTHLIKTRGQQVTLRCSSQSGHNTVSWYQQALGQGPQFIFQYYREEENGRGNFPPRFSGLQFPNYSSELNVNALELDDSALYLCASRGGRESTETQYFGPGTRLLVL.

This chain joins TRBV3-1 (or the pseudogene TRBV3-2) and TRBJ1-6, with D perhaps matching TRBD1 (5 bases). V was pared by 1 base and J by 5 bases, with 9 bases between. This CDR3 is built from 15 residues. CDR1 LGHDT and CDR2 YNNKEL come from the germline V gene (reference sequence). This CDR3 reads CASSQGRQNNSPLHF. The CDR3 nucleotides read TGTGCCAGCAGCCAAGGGAGACAGAATAATTCACCCCTCCACTTT.

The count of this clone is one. This CDR3 is CASSVPGGLDTEAFF. In DNA, the CDR3 is TGTGCCAGCAGCGTACCAGGGGGCTTGGACACTGAAGCTTTCTTT. The gene calls are TRBV11-2 and TRBJ1-1; 8 bases agree with TRBD1. The CDR3 extends over 15 amino acids. The germline gives CDR1 SGHAT, CDR2 FQNNGV. V lost 5 bases to trimming and J lost 3 bases; unmatched junction nucleotides: 8.